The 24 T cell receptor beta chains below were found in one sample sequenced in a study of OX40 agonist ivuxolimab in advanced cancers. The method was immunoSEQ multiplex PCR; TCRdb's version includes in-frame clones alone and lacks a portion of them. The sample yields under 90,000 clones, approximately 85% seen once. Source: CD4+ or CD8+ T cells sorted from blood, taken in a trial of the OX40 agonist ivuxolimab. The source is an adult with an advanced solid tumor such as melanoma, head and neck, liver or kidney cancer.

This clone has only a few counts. In nucleotides, the CDR3 is TGTGCCAGCAGCCTGGGGGACGGGCAAGCTTTCTTT. Encoded protein: CASSLGDGQAFF. This chain uses TRBV11-2 with TRBJ1-1, with D possibly being TRBD1 (5 bases). The CDR3 is 12 residues long. The germline V gene has CDR1 SGHAT and CDR2 FQNNGV. V was clipped by 5 bases and J by 9 bases, with 13 bases between them.

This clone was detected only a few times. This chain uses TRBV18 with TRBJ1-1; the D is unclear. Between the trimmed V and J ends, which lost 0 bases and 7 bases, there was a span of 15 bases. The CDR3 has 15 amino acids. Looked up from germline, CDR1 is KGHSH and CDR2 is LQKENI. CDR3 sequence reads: CASSPPVSAKDEAFF. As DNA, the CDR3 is TGTGCCAGCTCACCACCGGTAAGCGCAAAGGATGAAGCTTTCTTT.

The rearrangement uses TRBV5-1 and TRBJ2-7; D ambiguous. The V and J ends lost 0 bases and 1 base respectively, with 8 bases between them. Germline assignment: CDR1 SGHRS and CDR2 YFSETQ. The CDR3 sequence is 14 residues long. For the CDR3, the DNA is TGCGCCAGCAGCTTGGTTCCTCCTTCCTACGAGCAGTACTTC. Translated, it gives CASSLVPPSYEQYF.

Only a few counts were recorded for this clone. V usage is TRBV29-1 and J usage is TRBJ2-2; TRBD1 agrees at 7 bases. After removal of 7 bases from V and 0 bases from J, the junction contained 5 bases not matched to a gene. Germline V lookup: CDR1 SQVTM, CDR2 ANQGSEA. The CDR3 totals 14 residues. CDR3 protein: CSARTGPNTGELFF. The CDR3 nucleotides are TGCAGCGCTAGGACAGGCCCGAACACCGGGGAGCTGTTTTTT.

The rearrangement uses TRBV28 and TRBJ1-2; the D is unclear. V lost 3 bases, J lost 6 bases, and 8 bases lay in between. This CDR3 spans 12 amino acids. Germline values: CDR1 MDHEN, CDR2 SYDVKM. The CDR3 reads CASSFIPNGYTF. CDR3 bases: TGTGCCAGCAGTTTCATTCCGAATGGCTACACCTTC.

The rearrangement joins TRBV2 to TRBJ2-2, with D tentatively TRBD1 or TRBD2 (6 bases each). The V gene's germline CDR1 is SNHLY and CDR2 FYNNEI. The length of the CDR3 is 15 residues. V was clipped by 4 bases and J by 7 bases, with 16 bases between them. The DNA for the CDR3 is TGTGCCAGCAGTGCACTTGGGGGGCTTGGCGGGGAGCTGTTTTTT. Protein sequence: CASSALGGLGGELFF.

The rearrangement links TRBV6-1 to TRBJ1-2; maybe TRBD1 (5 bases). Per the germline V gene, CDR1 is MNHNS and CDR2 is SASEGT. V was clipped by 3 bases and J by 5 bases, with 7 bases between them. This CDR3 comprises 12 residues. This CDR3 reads CASSDAGYGYTF. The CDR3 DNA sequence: TGTGCCAGCAGTGATGCAGGGTATGGCTACACCTTC.

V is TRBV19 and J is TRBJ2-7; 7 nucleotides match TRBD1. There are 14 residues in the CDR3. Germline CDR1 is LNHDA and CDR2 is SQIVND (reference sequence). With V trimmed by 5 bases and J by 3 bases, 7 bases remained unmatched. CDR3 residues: CASSADRVNYEQYF. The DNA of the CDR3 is TGTGCCAGTAGTGCCGACAGGGTGAACTACGAGCAGTACTTC.

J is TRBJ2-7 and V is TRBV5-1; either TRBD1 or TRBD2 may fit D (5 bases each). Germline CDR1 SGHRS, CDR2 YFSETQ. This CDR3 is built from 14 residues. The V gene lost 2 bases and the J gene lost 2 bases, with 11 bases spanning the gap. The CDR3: CASSLRDPAYEQYF. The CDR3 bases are TGCGCCAGCAGCTTACGGGACCCAGCCTACGAGCAGTACTTC.

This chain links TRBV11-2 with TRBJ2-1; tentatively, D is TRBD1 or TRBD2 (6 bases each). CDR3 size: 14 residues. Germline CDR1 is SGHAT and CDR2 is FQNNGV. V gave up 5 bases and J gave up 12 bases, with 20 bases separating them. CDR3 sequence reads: CASSPSSTGAPQFF. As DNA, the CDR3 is TGTGCCAGCAGCCCCTCCTCGACGGGGGCACCGCAGTTCTTC.

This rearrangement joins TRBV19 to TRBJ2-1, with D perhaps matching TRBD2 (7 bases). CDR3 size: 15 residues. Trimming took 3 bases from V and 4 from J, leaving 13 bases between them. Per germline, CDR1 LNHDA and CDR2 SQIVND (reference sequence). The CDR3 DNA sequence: TGTGCCAGTAGTATGCCGGGGGGCAGGTACAATGAGCAGTTCTTC. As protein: CASSMPGGRYNEQFF.

This CDR3 reads CASSAGRINYGYTF. CDR3 in DNA: TGTGCCAGCAGCGCGGGCCGAATAAACTATGGCTACACCTTC. The genes are TRBV9 and TRBJ1-2; no firm D call. The CDR3 is made up of 14 amino acids. Germline V CDR1 and CDR2: SGDLS, YYNGEE. V shed 3 bases and J shed 2 bases, with 11 bases lying between them.

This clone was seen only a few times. For the CDR3, the DNA is TGCGCCAGCAGCCAACCTAGGGACAGGGTTTCACCCCTCCACTTT. Translated, it gives CASSQPRDRVSPLHF. The chain joins TRBV4-1 to TRBJ1-6; TRBD1 matches at 9 bases. This CDR3 spans 15 amino acids. With 2 bases clipped from V and 9 bases from J, the junction kept 5 bases outside the gene matches. Germline V gene lookup returns CDR1 MGHRA and CDR2 YSYEKL.

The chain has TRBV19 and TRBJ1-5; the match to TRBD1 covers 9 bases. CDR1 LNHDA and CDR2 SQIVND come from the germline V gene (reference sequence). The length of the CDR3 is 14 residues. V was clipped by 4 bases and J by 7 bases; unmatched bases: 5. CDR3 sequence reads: CASSTTGGDQPQHF. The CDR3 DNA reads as TGTGCCAGTAGTACCACAGGGGGCGACCAGCCCCAGCATTTT.

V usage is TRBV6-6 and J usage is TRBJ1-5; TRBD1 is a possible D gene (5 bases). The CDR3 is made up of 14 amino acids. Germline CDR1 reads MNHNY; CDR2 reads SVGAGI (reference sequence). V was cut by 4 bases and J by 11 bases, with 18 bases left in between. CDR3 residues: CASSSAGSERTQHF. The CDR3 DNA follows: TGTGCCAGCAGTTCAGCAGGGTCCGAAAGAACCCAGCATTTT.

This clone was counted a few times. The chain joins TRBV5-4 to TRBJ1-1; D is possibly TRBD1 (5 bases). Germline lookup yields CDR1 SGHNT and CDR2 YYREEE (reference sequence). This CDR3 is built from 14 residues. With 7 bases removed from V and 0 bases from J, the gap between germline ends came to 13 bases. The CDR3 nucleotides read TGTGCCAGCGGCAACGCAGGGATGAACACTGAAGCTTTCTTT. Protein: CASGNAGMNTEAFF.

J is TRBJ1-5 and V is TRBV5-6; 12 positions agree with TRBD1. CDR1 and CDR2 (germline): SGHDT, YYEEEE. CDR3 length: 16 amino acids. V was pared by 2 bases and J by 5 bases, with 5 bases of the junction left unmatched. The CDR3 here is CASSLWGQGAYQPQHF. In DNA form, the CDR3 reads TGTGCCAGCAGCTTATGGGGACAGGGGGCCTATCAGCCCCAGCATTTT.

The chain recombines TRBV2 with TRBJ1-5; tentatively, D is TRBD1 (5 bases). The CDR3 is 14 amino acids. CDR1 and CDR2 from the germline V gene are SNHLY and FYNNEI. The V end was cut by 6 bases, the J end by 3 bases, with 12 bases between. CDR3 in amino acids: CASSRGGVNQPQHF. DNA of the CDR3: TGTGCCAGCAGCCGGGGGGGGGTCAATCAGCCCCAGCATTTT. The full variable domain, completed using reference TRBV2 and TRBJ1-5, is EPEVTQTPSHQVTQMGQEVILRCVPISNHLYFYWYRQILGQKVEFLVSFYNNEISEKSEIFDDQFSVERPDGSNFTLKIRSTKLEDSAMYFCASSRGGVNQPQHFGDGTRLSIL.

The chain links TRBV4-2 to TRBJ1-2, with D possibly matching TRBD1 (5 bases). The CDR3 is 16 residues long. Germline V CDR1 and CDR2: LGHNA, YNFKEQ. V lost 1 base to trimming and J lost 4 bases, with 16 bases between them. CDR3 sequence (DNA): TGTGCCAGCAGCCAAGCCCAGGTGGGGCGAGTCTATGGCTACACCTTC. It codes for CASSQAQVGRVYGYTF.

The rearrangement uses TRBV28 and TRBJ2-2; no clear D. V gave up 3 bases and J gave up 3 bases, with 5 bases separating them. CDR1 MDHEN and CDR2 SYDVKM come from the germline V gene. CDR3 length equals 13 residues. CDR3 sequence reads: CASSFPYTGELFF. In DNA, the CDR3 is TGTGCCAGCAGTTTCCCGTACACCGGGGAGCTGTTTTTT.

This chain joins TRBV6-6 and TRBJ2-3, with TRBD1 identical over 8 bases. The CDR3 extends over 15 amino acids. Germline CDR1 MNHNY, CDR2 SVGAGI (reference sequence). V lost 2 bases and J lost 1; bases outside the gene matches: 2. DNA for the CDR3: TGTGCCAGCAGTTACGGACAGGGTGGCACAGATACGCAGTATTTT. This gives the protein CASSYGQGGTDTQYF.

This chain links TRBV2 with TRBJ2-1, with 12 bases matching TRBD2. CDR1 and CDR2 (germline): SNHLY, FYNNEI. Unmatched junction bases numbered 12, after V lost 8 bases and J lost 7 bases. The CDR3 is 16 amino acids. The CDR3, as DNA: TGTGCCAGCCTAATACCGGGACTAGCGGGTAGGAATGAGCAGTTCTTC. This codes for CASLIPGLAGRNEQFF.

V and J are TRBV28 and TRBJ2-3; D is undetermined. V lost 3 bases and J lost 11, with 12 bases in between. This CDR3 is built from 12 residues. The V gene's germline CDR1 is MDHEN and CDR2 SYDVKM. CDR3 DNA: TGTGCCAGCAGTTTCAGACTTGGAAAGCAGTATTTT. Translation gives CASSFRLGKQYF.

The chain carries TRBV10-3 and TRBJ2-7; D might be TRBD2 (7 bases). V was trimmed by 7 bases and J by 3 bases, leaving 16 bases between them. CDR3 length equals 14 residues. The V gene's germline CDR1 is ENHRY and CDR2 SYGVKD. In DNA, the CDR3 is TGTGCCATCAACTGGGGGGGCGGAAACTACGAGCAGTACTTC. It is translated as CAINWGGGNYEQYF.